The T cell receptor (beta chain) described here comes from a study of cytomegalovirus exposure and HLA in healthy donors. PCR involved 60 Vbeta and 13 Jbeta primers. The data were produced by immunoSEQ multiplex PCR, yet TCRdb's version contains in-frame clones alone and is incomplete. The sample yields around 230,000 clones, about three quarters seen once. Turning to this clone: No antigen is known for it.

The CDR3 spans 17 residues. CDR1 is SEHNR, CDR2 FQNEAQ, per germline (reference sequence). The germline V and J ends were trimmed by 0 bases and 7 bases, with 21 bases remaining between them. General study results and limits: In a later analysis, 16,951 TCR beta sequences were associated with HLA alleles at 0.05 false discovery rate.

The genes are TRBV7-9 and TRBJ1-1, with D possibly being TRBD1 (5 bases). The sequencing sample was made of PBMCs. This clonotype was sampled from a male donor in good health and CMV-seronegative. The CDR3 sequence: CASSLAGLSIRAYEAFF. CDR3 nucleotide sequence: TGTGCCAGCAGCTTAGCTGGGCTTTCCATCAGGGCCTATGAAGCTTTCTTT.